This T cell receptor beta chain appears in the sequencing data of a study of neurological immune-mediated disorders. Healthy controls comprised blood bank volunteers in Maryland, USA. Sorted libraries were derived from 1 million CD4+ or CD8+ T cells. On this clonotype: A read error may be the cause here, since a much bigger clone is one base away.

The authors produced cDNA by 5'RACE using 10-nucleotide random UMIs. TCRdb itself ran the 5' RACE reads through MiXCR, one entry per CDR3 protein. The sample has 30,000 to 45,000 distinct CDR3 sequences; 4.8% are singletons. Sequenced: CD4+ T cells from blood. The clonotype originates from a man between 18 and 35 years old in good health.

CDR3 protein: CVSSDYNYGYTF. DNA for the CDR3: TGTGTCAGCAGCGACTATAACTATGGCTACACCTTC. V gene TRBV25-1 combines with J gene TRBJ1-2; the D is unclear. CDR1 MGHDK and CDR2 SYGVNS come from the germline V gene. The CDR3 is 12 amino acids.